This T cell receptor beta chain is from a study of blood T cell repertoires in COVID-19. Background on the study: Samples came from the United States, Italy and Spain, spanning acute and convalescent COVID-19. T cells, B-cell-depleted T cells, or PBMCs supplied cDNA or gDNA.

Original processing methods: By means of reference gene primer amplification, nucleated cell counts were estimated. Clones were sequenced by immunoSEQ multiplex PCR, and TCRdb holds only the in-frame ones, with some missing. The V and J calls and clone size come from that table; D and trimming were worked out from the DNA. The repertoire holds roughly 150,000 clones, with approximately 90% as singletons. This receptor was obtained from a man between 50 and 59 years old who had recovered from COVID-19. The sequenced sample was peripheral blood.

The CDR3 nucleotides are TGCGCCAGCAGCGGACGGACTAGCGGGGATTACAATGAGCAGTTCTTC. This encodes CASSGRTSGDYNEQFF. The chain joins TRBV5-1 to TRBJ2-1; 12 bases agree with TRBD2. Germline CDR1 SGHRS, CDR2 YFSETQ. The CDR3 is 16 amino acids. The ends lost 4 bases at V and 4 bases at J; junction bases unmatched: 6.